This T cell receptor (beta chain) came from a study of blood T cell repertoires in COVID-19. The overall study: Material from acute and convalescent COVID-19 was sourced from the United States, Italy and Spain.

As handled by the study authors: For nucleated cells, counts were estimated from reference gene primer amplification. Sequenced by immunoSEQ multiplex PCR; TCRdb stores in-frame clones only, minus some. V and J calls and clone size are copied from that table; D and trimming were computed from the DNA. The sample lists more than 250,000 clones, about 90% occurring once. The sequenced material came from peripheral blood. The source is a man aged 18-30 years who had recovered from COVID-19.

The CDR3 loop reads CASSAGQGRYEQYF. CDR3 nucleotide sequence: TGCGCCAGCAGCGCGGGACAGGGACGCTACGAGCAGTACTTC. The chain links TRBV5-1 to TRBJ2-7; TRBD1 matches 9 bases. Germline values: CDR1 SGHRS, CDR2 YFSETQ. The trim removed 4 bases at V and 3 bases at J, leaving 5 bases unmatched. This CDR3 is 14 amino acids long.